The 3 T cell receptor beta chains reported below all come from one sample, sequenced in a study of PD-L1 blockade in urothelial cancer. Here immunoSEQ multiplex PCR was the method, and the copy in TCRdb shows in-frame clones only, minus some. The table shows about 80,000 clones, with around 87% occurring only once. The input for sequencing was PBMCs, taken around atezolizumab (anti-PD-L1) treatment. All receptors derive from a woman aged 70-85 years with urothelial cancer.

The rearrangement uses TRBV28 and TRBJ1-2, with 9 bases matching TRBD1. Looked up from germline, CDR1 is MDHEN and CDR2 is SYDVKM. The CDR3 sequence is 14 residues long. J gave up 8 bases and V 6 bases, and 10 bases lay outside the gene matches. CDR3 residues: CASSSEQGAGGYTF. CDR3 DNA sequence: TGTGCCAGCAGCTCAGAACAGGGGGCGGGGGGCTACACCTTC.

The CDR3 loop reads CASSGQGPETQYF. The CDR3 region has the DNA TGTGCCAGCAGCGGACAGGGACCGGAGACCCAGTACTTC. This chain uses TRBV2 with TRBJ2-5, with 8 positions matching TRBD1. CDR3 length: 13 residues. Germline CDR1 reads SNHLY; CDR2 reads FYNNEI. J lost 5 bases, V lost 6 bases, and 5 bases had no gene match.

V is TRBV29-1 and J is TRBJ1-4, with TRBD1 identical over 9 bases. The germline CDR1 and CDR2 sequences are SQVTM and ANQGSEA. The CDR3 length is 13 residues. J was trimmed by 7 bases and V by 5 bases; bases with no gene match: 5. The CDR3 region is CSVPGQGGEKLFF. Here the CDR3 DNA reads TGCAGCGTTCCGGGACAGGGCGGTGAAAAACTGTTTTTT.